This T cell receptor beta chain was captured in a study of shared clonotypes between healthy human individuals. Overall study: Three CD4 naive, three CD4 memory, two CD8 naive and one CD8 memory plate were used per donor.

Repertoires were generated with immunoSEQ multiplex PCR, while TCRdb's copy carries only in-frame clones and drops some. The sample has around 2,000,000 clones, more than 85% seen once. It was CD45RO-negative cells, positively selected for CCR7, that made up naive CD8 cells, with terminally differentiated effector memory CD45RA+ cells excluded. Adult donors, all healthy and HIV-negative, had no recent acute infections or vaccinations. Only one count was recorded for this clone. The target antigen is unknown. Trimming shortened V by 11 bases and J by 8 bases, and 18 bases separated the two germline ends. The CDR3 spans 12 residues. Germline loops: CDR1 SEHNR, CDR2 FQNEAQ (reference sequence). General study results and limits: Naive subsets generally exceeded memory subsets in estimated richness. All-four-donor shared clonotypes had higher generation probabilities than non-shared clonotypes did.

This clonotype was sampled from a man in his late teens or twenties in good health. Some clones in this sample may be carry-over from other donors' samples. The sequenced material came from naive CD8+ T cells from PBMCs. This chain uses TRBV7-9 with TRBJ1-2; TRBD1 is a possible D gene (6 bases). Written as DNA, the CDR3 is TGTGCCTGCCGCTCGGGGGGGCACGGCTACACCTTC. It translates to CACRSGGHGYTF.